One and the same sample provided the 29 T cell receptor beta chains below, sequenced in a study of vaccination and CD4 T cells after COVID-19. The treatment is: approximately 9-day PBMC culture with coronavirus spike peptide pools or control peptides (ViraFEST assay). Sequenced with the Oncomine TCR Beta short-read assay was DNA taken from cultured CD4+ T cells. MiXCR, applied by TCRdb to the PCR reads, yields one record per CDR3 protein. The sample has fewer than 15,000 distinct CDR3 sequences; over 25% are singletons. These receptors have no known antigen. The source material was cultured CD4+ T cells from blood. The receptors originated from a human donor with COVID-19.

This clonotype was detected only a few times. J is TRBJ2-7 and V is TRBV10-3; D is possibly TRBD1 (6 bases). The CDR3 contains 12 residues. V was trimmed by 10 bases and J by 0 bases, leaving 10 bases between them. Germline V gene lookup returns CDR1 ENHRY and CDR2 SYGVKD. DNA for the CDR3: TGTGCCACCCAGGACAGCTCCTACGAGCAGTACTTC. Its translation: CATQDSSYEQYF.

The chain has TRBV18 and TRBJ1-2; no clear D gene. The CDR3 totals 16 residues. The germline gives CDR1 KGHSH, CDR2 LQKENI. V was cut by 2 bases and J by 2 bases, with 15 bases left in between. The DNA for the CDR3 is TGTGCCAGCTCACCAGGGAAGGGTACGGGGAACTATGGCTACACCTTC. It specifies CASSPGKGTGNYGYTF.

The rearrangement uses TRBV20-1 and TRBJ1-2, with unresolved D. Trimming removed 3 bases at V and 2 bases at J, with 7 bases between. The CDR3 is 12 residues long. Germline V gives CDR1 DFQATT, CDR2 SNEGSKA (reference sequence). The CDR3 bases are TGCAGTGCTAGTTCGAGGAACTATGGCTACACCTTC. Its translation is CSASSRNYGYTF.

The CDR3 region has the DNA TGTGCCTGGAGTGTTTTCCCCCGACAGGGAGGGGAAAAACTGTTTTTT. It encodes CAWSVFPRQGGEKLFF. The chain links TRBV30 to TRBJ1-4, with 7 bases identical to TRBD1. Germline values: CDR1 GTSNPN, CDR2 SVGIG (reference sequence). CDR3 length equals 16 residues. V lost 0 bases to trimming and J lost 8 bases; unmatched junction nucleotides: 12.

V and J are TRBV15 and TRBJ2-7; tentative D call: TRBD1 (5 bases). The CDR3 contains 15 residues. V lost 0 bases to trimming and J lost 0 bases, with 9 bases between them. CDR1 is LNHNV and CDR2 is YYDKDF in the germline V gene (reference sequence). CDR3 sequence: CATSRESGSSYEQYF. The CDR3, as DNA: TGTGCCACCAGCAGAGAGTCAGGGTCCTCCTACGAGCAGTACTTC.

The V call is TRBV11-3, the J call TRBJ2-2, with 7 nucleotides matching TRBD2. Germline CDR1 SGHNT, CDR2 YENEEA. The CDR3 loop spans 15 amino acids. Trimming at V came to 5 bases and at J to 1 base, leaving 4 bases not matched to a gene. CDR3 in amino acids: CASSAGLVNTGELFF. CDR3 nucleotide sequence: TGTGCCAGCAGCGCAGGACTAGTGAACACCGGGGAGCTGTTTTTT.

The chain uses TRBV6-1 and TRBJ1-3; no definite D call. CDR3 length: 15 residues. Germline loops: CDR1 MNHNS, CDR2 SASEGT. With 8 bases removed from V and 0 bases from J, the gap between germline ends came to 14 bases. CDR3 sequence (DNA): TGTGCCAGCTCCCCAGGAGAACTCTCTGGAAACACCATATATTTT. It is translated as CASSPGELSGNTIYF.

The V gene is TRBV20-1, the J gene TRBJ2-3; 8 bases fit TRBD2. Germline V gene data show CDR1 as DFQATT and CDR2 as SNEGSKA (reference sequence). This CDR3 contains 14 residues. V dropped 3 bases and J dropped 3; count of bases not matched to a gene: 5. CDR3 nucleotide sequence: TGCAGTGCTAGGTCCTCGGGGGGGACAGATACGCAGTATTTT. It specifies CSARSSGGTDTQYF.

This clonotype was observed a handful of times. The rearrangement uses TRBV4-2 and TRBJ1-2; D perhaps matches TRBD1 (6 bases). The CDR3 runs 16 residues. The V and J ends lost 3 bases and 6 bases respectively, with 20 bases between them. CDR1 is LGHNA and CDR2 is YNFKEQ in the germline V gene. In nucleotides, the CDR3 is TGTGCCAGCAGCCAGGAGGTGGGGCAGGGGTCTCATGGCTACACCTTC. Its translation is CASSQEVGQGSHGYTF.

The chain employs TRBV7-6 and TRBJ2-2, with no clear D. Trimming took 4 bases from V and 2 from J, leaving 5 bases between them. The CDR3 has 13 amino acids. CDR1 SGHVS and CDR2 FNYEAQ come from the germline V gene. Here the CDR3 DNA reads TGTGCCAGCAGCTCGGGCAACACCGGGGAGCTGTTTTTT. This translates into CASSSGNTGELFF.

V is TRBV12-3 or TRBV12-4 and J is TRBJ2-1; weak D call: TRBD1 (6 bases). This CDR3 is 14 amino acids long. V shed 6 bases and J shed 6 bases, with 15 bases lying between them. DNA of the CDR3: TGTGCCAGCAGAGAACAGGGTGCAATCAATGAGCAGTTCTTC. Translating gives CASREQGAINEQFF.

The CDR3 spells CASSMGTSGGDTQYF. The CDR3 DNA reads TGTGCCAGTAGTATGGGTACTAGCGGGGGGGATACGCAGTATTTT. The rearrangement links TRBV19 to TRBJ2-3, with 12 bases that match TRBD2. V lost 3 bases and J lost 6; bases outside the gene matches: 4. The CDR3 is 15 amino acids. Germline V gene data show CDR1 as LNHDA and CDR2 as SQIVND (reference sequence).

This clonotype was detected once. The chain is built from TRBV12-3 or TRBV12-4 and TRBJ2-1; 11 bases map to TRBD2. J was trimmed by 7 bases and V by 5 bases; bases with no gene match: 7. The CDR3 extends over 15 amino acids. The DNA of the CDR3 is TGTGCCAGCAGTCCCCCGTTAGCGGGGGGGAATGAGCAGTTCTTC. Its protein is CASSPPLAGGNEQFF.

J is TRBJ2-3 and V is TRBV7-2; 10 nucleotides agree with TRBD1. The CDR3 sequence is 16 residues long. Germline V CDR1 and CDR2: SGHTA, FQGNSA. V was pared by 5 bases and J by 3 bases, with 8 bases of the junction left unmatched. This CDR3 reads CASSTERTGGTDTQYF. In DNA, the CDR3 is TGTGCCAGCAGCACCGAACGGACAGGGGGGACAGATACGCAGTATTTT.

The rearrangement uses TRBV28 and TRBJ2-3; possibly TRBD1 for D (6 bases). Trimming took off 5 bases at V and 4 bases at J, with 19 bases between the two ends. The CDR3 consists of 16 residues. Germline CDR1 and CDR2: MDHEN and SYDVKM. The CDR3 is CASSATGRWSPDTQYF. CDR3 in DNA: TGTGCCAGCAGTGCCACAGGGCGGTGGAGCCCAGATACGCAGTATTTT.

The chain recombines TRBV7-9 with TRBJ1-4; possibly TRBD1 for D (5 bases). Trimming took 5 bases from V and 8 from J, leaving 18 bases between them. The CDR3 extends over 15 amino acids. Germline V gene data show CDR1 as SEHNR and CDR2 as FQNEAQ (reference sequence). In DNA form, the CDR3 reads TGTGCCAGCAGCCGTTCCCAGGGTATTGAAGAAAAACTGTTTTTT. Amino acids: CASSRSQGIEEKLFF.

The chain joins TRBV11-2 to TRBJ1-5, with D unclear. The length of the CDR3 is 14 residues. The ends were cut back, 2 bases at V and 0 bases at J, with 5 bases in the middle. CDR1 is SGHAT, CDR2 FQNNGV, per germline. In nucleotides, the CDR3 is TGTGCCAGCAGCTTACAGCCTAGCAATCAGCCCCAGCATTTT. Protein product: CASSLQPSNQPQHF.

The chain joins TRBV20-1 to TRBJ2-2, with a weak D call TRBD2 (6 bases). The CDR3 loop spans 17 amino acids. V gave up 0 bases and J gave up 2 bases, with 16 bases separating them. Germline V gives CDR1 DFQATT, CDR2 SNEGSKA (reference sequence). The CDR3 bases are TGCAGTGCTAGAGATAGTCATGCGGGGCCAAACACCGGGGAGCTGTTTTTT. This translates into CSARDSHAGPNTGELFF.

This clonotype appeared once. The CDR3: CASSQRTIKVTGVHEQYF. The DNA for the CDR3 is TGTGCCAGCAGCCAAAGGACGATAAAAGTCACAGGCGTCCACGAGCAGTACTTC. The chain joins TRBV14 to TRBJ2-7; tentatively, D is TRBD1 (5 bases). V gave up 2 bases and J gave up 5 bases, with 25 bases separating them. This CDR3 spans 18 amino acids. Germline V gene data show CDR1 as SGHDN and CDR2 as FVKESK.

The chain has TRBV5-4 and TRBJ2-7; no definite D call. The CDR3 extends over 14 amino acids. The germline V gene encodes CDR1 SGHNT and CDR2 YYREEE (reference sequence). V gave up 4 bases and J gave up 7 bases, with 18 bases separating them. The CDR3 spells CASSLDPGQGEQYF. CDR3 bases: TGTGCCAGCAGCCTGGACCCGGGCCAAGGGGAGCAGTACTTC.

This clonotype was picked up a small number of times. The rearrangement uses TRBV11-3 and TRBJ2-5; perhaps TRBD1 as D (6 bases). The V gene lost 3 bases and the J gene lost 5 bases, with 19 bases spanning the gap. CDR3 length equals 16 residues. Germline V CDR1 and CDR2: SGHNT, YENEEA. The DNA of the CDR3 is TGTGCCAGCAGCTTCGACAGGCACCTGGGTTCGGAGACCCAGTACTTC. This encodes CASSFDRHLGSETQYF.

A few counts support this clonotype. The rearrangement links TRBV20-1 to TRBJ1-4; 7 positions agree with TRBD1. From germline, CDR1 is DFQATT and CDR2 SNEGSKA (reference sequence). The CDR3 extends over 13 amino acids. Trimming at V came to 6 bases and at J to 4 bases, leaving 5 bases not matched to a gene. Here the CDR3 DNA reads TGCAGTGCGCCGGGACAGCTTAATGAAAAACTGTTTTTT. Translating gives CSAPGQLNEKLFF.

The genes are TRBV19 and TRBJ1-6; D is unresolved. The germline V gene encodes CDR1 LNHDA and CDR2 SQIVND (reference sequence). CDR3 length: 16 residues. Deletions cut 3 bases from V and 5 bases from J, with 14 bases between. CDR3 in DNA: TGTGCCAGTAGTATTTCGCCAGGATTGAATAATTCACCCCTCCACTTT. Amino acid sequence: CASSISPGLNNSPLHF.

The chain links TRBV7-2 to TRBJ2-3; 8 bases are a match to TRBD2. Trimming took 5 bases from V and 2 from J; bases not matched to a gene: 3. Germline CDR1 reads SGHTA; CDR2 reads FQGNSA. The CDR3 is made up of 14 amino acids. CDR3 DNA sequence: TGTGCCAGCAGCCCGGGGGGGTACACAGATACGCAGTATTTT. It is translated as CASSPGGYTDTQYF.

This clonotype was observed a few times. At one end the junction does not follow the germline gene, possibly because of a read error. The chain links TRBV7-9 to TRBJ1-2; D perhaps matches TRBD1 (5 bases). Germline V gene lookup returns CDR1 SEHNR and CDR2 FQNEAQ (reference sequence). The CDR3 consists of 14 residues. The CDR3 reads CASSVAGRDGGYTF. In DNA form, the CDR3 reads TGTGCCAGCAGCGTAGCGGGCAGGGACGGCGGCTACACCTTC.

This clonotype was seen a few times. This chain connects TRBV20-1 to TRBJ2-2; tentatively, D is TRBD1 (5 bases). CDR1 and CDR2 from the germline V gene are DFQATT and SNEGSKA (reference sequence). Trimming took 7 bases from V and 2 from J, leaving 8 bases between them. There are 12 residues in the CDR3. The CDR3 coding sequence is TGCAGTGTCCAGGGAAACACCGGGGAGCTGTTTTTT. It codes for CSVQGNTGELFF.

This clonotype was detected a few times. This chain links TRBV7-3 with TRBJ2-3; 7 nucleotides match TRBD2. Looked up from germline, CDR1 is SGHTA and CDR2 is FQGTGA. The V gene end was trimmed by 4 bases and the J gene end by 0 bases; junction bases not matched to a gene: 4. This CDR3 comprises 15 residues. CDR3 sequence (DNA): TGTGCCAGCAGCTCGGGGCGGGGGAGCACAGATACGCAGTATTTT. Amino acid sequence: CASSSGRGSTDTQYF.

V gene TRBV5-1 combines with J gene TRBJ2-3, with TRBD2 as a possible D gene (7 bases). This CDR3 spans 15 amino acids. Germline V CDR1 and CDR2: SGHRS, YFSETQ. Trimming shortened V by 3 bases and J by 6 bases, and 17 bases separated the two germline ends. Here the CDR3 DNA reads TGCGCCAGCAGCTACACAGGGCGGGGGACGGATACGCAGTATTTT. Translating it yields CASSYTGRGTDTQYF.

This chain connects TRBV5-6 to TRBJ1-1, with a possible D match to TRBD1 (5 bases). Germline CDR1 SGHDT, CDR2 YYEEEE. V was shortened by 0 bases and J by 4 bases, with 19 bases between the two germline ends. The CDR3 runs to 17 residues. CDR3 DNA: TGTGCCAGCAGCTTGGATAGCGGGACGCCACGGAGCACTGAAGCTTTCTTT. Translation gives CASSLDSGTPRSTEAFF.